A selection of T cell receptor beta chains follows, all from one sample in a study of technical replicates of blood from several donors. Method: immunoSEQ multiplex PCR; TCRdb's copy keeps in-frame clones and lacks some. The sample holds more than 45,000 clones, roughly 91% seen once. The sequencing sample was made of PBMCs. The receptor set was obtained from a human donor in good health. Some clones in this sample may be carry-over from other donors' samples. Each CDR3 is given with its conserved first and last residue. Fields, in order: clone size, D gene, J gene, V gene, CDR3 protein, CDR3 DNA. D genes are given only for firm matches. Part of the rows lack a size; the others show once, few, many or a class for expanded clones.

abundance: once
d_gene: TRBD2
j_gene: TRBJ2-7
v_gene: TRBV20-1
CDR3aa: CSASGRGEQYF
CDR3nt: TGCAGTGCTAGCGGGAGGGGCGAGCAGTACTTC

abundance: NA
d_gene: NA
j_gene: TRBJ2-3
v_gene: TRBV12-1
CDR3aa: CASSLRLCGVNLDTQYF
CDR3nt: TGTGCCAGCAGCTTGAGGTTATGCGGGGTAAATTTGGATACGCAGTATTTT

abundance: once
d_gene: TRBD1
j_gene: TRBJ2-5
v_gene: TRBV7-9
CDR3aa: CASSPRTGMQETQYF
CDR3nt: TGTGCCAGCAGCCCAAGGACAGGAATGCAGGAGACCCAGTACTTC

abundance: NA
d_gene: NA
j_gene: TRBJ2-3
v_gene: TRBV7-2
CDR3aa: CASRKLVDTQYF
CDR3nt: TGTGCCAGCAGGAAACTCGTCGATACGCAGTATTTT

abundance: NA
d_gene: TRBD1
j_gene: TRBJ2-2
v_gene: TRBV6-5
CDR3aa: CASRTGDAGELFF
CDR3nt: TGTGCCAGCAGGACAGGGGACGCCGGGGAGCTGTTTTTT

abundance: few
d_gene: TRBD1
j_gene: TRBJ2-3
v_gene: TRBV4-3
CDR3aa: CASSPSWTGGPDTQYF
CDR3nt: TGCGCCAGCAGCCCTAGCTGGACAGGGGGTCCAGATACGCAGTATTTT

abundance: NA
d_gene: TRBD1
j_gene: TRBJ2-7
v_gene: TRBV2
CDR3aa: CASSEVQFVSPEDRDPYEQYF
CDR3nt: TGTGCCAGCAGTGAAGTTCAATTTGTCTCACCGGAGGACAGGGACCCCTACGAGCAGTACTTC

abundance: NA
d_gene: NA
j_gene: TRBJ1-6
v_gene: TRBV5-5
CDR3aa: CASSRMGAGSPLHF
CDR3nt: TGTGCCAGCAGCAGAATGGGGGCAGGTTCACCCCTCCACTTT

abundance: NA
d_gene: NA
j_gene: TRBJ2-3
v_gene: TRBV4-1
CDR3aa: CASSQAGSADTQYF
CDR3nt: TGCGCCAGCAGCCAAGCCGGGAGCGCAGATACGCAGTATTTT

abundance: NA
d_gene: NA
j_gene: TRBJ2-2
v_gene: TRBV5-4
CDR3aa: CASSLGQKNTGELFF
CDR3nt: TGTGCCAGCAGCTTGGGGCAGAAGAACACCGGGGAGCTGTTTTTT

abundance: NA
d_gene: TRBD1
j_gene: TRBJ2-7
v_gene: TRBV18
CDR3aa: CASSGTGGTYEQYF
CDR3nt: TGTGCCAGCTCGGGGACAGGGGGGACCTACGAGCAGTACTTC

abundance: NA
d_gene: TRBD2
j_gene: TRBJ2-1
v_gene: TRBV2
CDR3aa: CASSRLAVYNEQFF
CDR3nt: TGTGCCAGCAGTAGACTAGCGGTTTACAATGAGCAGTTCTTC

abundance: once
d_gene: TRBD2
j_gene: TRBJ2-1
v_gene: TRBV19
CDR3aa: CASSFTSGGYNEQFF
CDR3nt: TGTGCCAGTAGTTTTACTAGCGGGGGCTACAATGAGCAGTTCTTC

abundance: NA
d_gene: TRBD2
j_gene: TRBJ2-5
v_gene: TRBV5-4
CDR3aa: CASRLALETQYF
CDR3nt: TGTGCCAGTAGACTAGCTTTGGAGACCCAGTACTTC

abundance: NA
d_gene: NA
j_gene: TRBJ2-5
v_gene: TRBV27
CDR3aa: CASSLSFTSQETQYF
CDR3nt: TGTGCCAGCAGTTTATCCTTCACGAGCCAAGAGACCCAGTACTTC

abundance: NA
d_gene: TRBD2
j_gene: TRBJ2-2
v_gene: TRBV4-2
CDR3aa: CASSQDPSGANTGELFF
CDR3nt: TGTGCCAGCAGCCAGGACCCTAGCGGGGCGAACACCGGGGAGCTGTTTTTT

abundance: NA
d_gene: NA
j_gene: TRBJ2-7
v_gene: TRBV10-3
CDR3aa: CAISENSIEQYF
CDR3nt: TGTGCCATCAGTGAAAATAGTATCGAGCAGTACTTC

abundance: NA
d_gene: TRBD2
j_gene: TRBJ2-7
v_gene: TRBV5-6
CDR3aa: CASSPFVGGGYYEQYF
CDR3nt: TGTGCCAGCAGCCCTTTTGTGGGCGGGGGATACTACGAGCAGTACTTC

abundance: NA
d_gene: NA
j_gene: TRBJ1-2
v_gene: TRBV6-5
CDR3aa: CASSYLGRSNYGYTF
CDR3nt: TGTGCCAGCAGTTACCTCGGGAGGTCTAACTATGGCTACACCTTC